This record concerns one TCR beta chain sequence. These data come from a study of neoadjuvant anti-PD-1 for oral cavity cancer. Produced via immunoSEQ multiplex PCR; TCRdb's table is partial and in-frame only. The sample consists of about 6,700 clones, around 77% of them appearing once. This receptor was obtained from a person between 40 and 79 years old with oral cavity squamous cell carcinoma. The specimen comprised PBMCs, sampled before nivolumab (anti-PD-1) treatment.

DNA for the CDR3: TGTGCCAGCAGCCAAGAGCTAGGCCCTCCCTACGAGCAGTACTTC. Residues: CASSQELGPPYEQYF. The genes are TRBV4-2 and TRBJ2-7; D remains ambiguous. The CDR3 runs 15 residues. Trimming removed 0 bases from V and 2 bases from J, with 11 bases in between. Looked up from germline, CDR1 is LGHNA and CDR2 is YNFKEQ.